The clone carrying this T cell receptor beta chain was seen only a few times. Its cognate antigen is unknown. This sample is part of a study of T cells after yellow fever vaccination. One entry per CDR3 protein results from TCRdb running MiXCR on the 5' RACE reads. The data show around 200,000 distinct CDR3 sequences, 11% seen once. Notes on the study in general: The secondary response was weaker, and its peak arrived faster, on day 5 versus 15.

Germline CDR1 is SNHLY and CDR2 is FYNNEI. The CDR3 runs to 16 residues. Trimming cost V 10 bases and J 0 bases; bases outside gene matches: 7. The rearrangement joins TRBV2 to TRBJ2-6, with TRBD1 matching over 9 bases. This receptor was identified in a man younger than 35 who received the YFV17D yellow fever vaccine. The specimen comprised CD8+ T cells sorted from PBMCs, sampled 15 days after the yellow fever booster vaccination. The CDR3 DNA sequence: TGTGCCACACCGGGACAGGGTTCCTCTGGGGCCAACGTCCTGACTTTC. Translation gives CATPGQGSSGANVLTF.